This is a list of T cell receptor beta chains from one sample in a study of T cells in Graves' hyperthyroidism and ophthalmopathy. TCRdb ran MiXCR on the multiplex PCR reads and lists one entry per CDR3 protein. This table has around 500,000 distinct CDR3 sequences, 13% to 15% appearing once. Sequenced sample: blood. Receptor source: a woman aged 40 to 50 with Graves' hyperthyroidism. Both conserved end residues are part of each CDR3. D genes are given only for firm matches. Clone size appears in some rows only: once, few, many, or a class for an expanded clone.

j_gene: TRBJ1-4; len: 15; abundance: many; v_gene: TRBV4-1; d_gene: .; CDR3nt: TGCGCCAGCAGCCAAGGGGATGCAACTAATGAAAAACTGTTTTTT; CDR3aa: CASSQGDATNEKLFF
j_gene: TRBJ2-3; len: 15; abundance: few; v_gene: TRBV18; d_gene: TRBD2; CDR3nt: TGTGCCAGCTCACGACTAGCGGGAGCGTCAGATACGCAGTATTTT; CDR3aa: CASSRLAGASDTQYF
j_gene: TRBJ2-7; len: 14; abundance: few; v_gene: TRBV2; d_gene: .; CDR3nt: TGTGCCAGCATCTGGGGGGCGAGCTCCTACGAGCAGTACTTC; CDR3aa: CASIWGASSYEQYF
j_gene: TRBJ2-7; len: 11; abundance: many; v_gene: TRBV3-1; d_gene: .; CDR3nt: TGTGCCAGCAGGAGAAACTACGAGCAGTACTTC; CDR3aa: CASRRNYEQYF
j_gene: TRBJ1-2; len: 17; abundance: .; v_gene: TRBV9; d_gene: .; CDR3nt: TGTGCCAGCAGTAGTCACCTCGGGACAATCCTCCGGGGCGGCAACACCTTC; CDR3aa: CASSSHLGTILRGGNTF
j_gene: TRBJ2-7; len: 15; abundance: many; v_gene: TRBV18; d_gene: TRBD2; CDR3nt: TGTGCCAGCACAGAATTCGGACTAGCGGGAGTTGAGCAGTACTTC; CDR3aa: CASTEFGLAGVEQYF
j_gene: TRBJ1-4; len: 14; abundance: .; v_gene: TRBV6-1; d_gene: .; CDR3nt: TGTGCCAGCAGAACGACTACAACTAATGAAAAACTGTTTTTT; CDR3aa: CASRTTTTNEKLFF
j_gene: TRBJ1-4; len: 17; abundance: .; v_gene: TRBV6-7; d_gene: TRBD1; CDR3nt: TGTGCCAGCAGTTACCTGGACAGGCGCTCAACTAATGAAAAACTGTTTTTT; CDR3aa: CASSYLDRRSTNEKLFF
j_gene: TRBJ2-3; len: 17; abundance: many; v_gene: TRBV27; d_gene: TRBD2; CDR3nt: TGTGCCAGCAGTTTATTATCCCCAGGGAGGGCCGCAGATACGCAGTATTTT; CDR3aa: CASSLLSPGRAADTQYF
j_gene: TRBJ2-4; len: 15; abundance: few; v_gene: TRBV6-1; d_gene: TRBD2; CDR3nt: TGTGCCATCTATTCAAGCGGGAAGGACAAAAACATTCAGTACTTC; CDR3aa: CAIYSSGKDKNIQYF